This is a list of T cell receptor beta chains from one sample in a study of cytomegalovirus exposure and HLA in healthy donors. The assay was immunoSEQ multiplex PCR, and TCRdb's table has in-frame clones only and misses some. The sample holds some 60,000 clones, 96% seen once. Sequencing was performed on PBMCs. Every receptor here comes from a man younger than 35 in good health and CMV-seronegative. The CDR3 runs from the conserved cysteine through the conserved F or W. The order of the fields is CDR3 protein, CDR3 DNA, clone size, J gene, V gene, D gene. D genes are given only for firm matches. Clone size is given for some rows only: seen once, a few or many times, or a class if the clone is expanded.

CDR3aa: CATSRGGTSGRAFPGELFF
CDR3nt: TGTGCCACCAGCCGAGGAGGGACTAGCGGGAGGGCCTTCCCCGGGGAGCTGTTTTTT
abundance: NA
j_gene: TRBJ2-2
v_gene: TRBV15
d_gene: TRBD2

CDR3aa: CATRLAGVAYTDTQYF
CDR3nt: TGTGCCACCAGACTAGCGGGAGTGGCTTACACAGATACGCAGTATTTT
abundance: NA
j_gene: TRBJ2-3
v_gene: TRBV27
d_gene: TRBD2

CDR3aa: CASSSGRVYTF
CDR3nt: TGTGCCAGCAGTTCAGGGAGGGTCTACACCTTC
abundance: NA
j_gene: TRBJ1-2
v_gene: TRBV6-5
d_gene: NA

CDR3aa: CASSQDSGSPYNEQFF
CDR3nt: TGTGCCAGCAGCCAAGATAGCGGGAGCCCCTACAATGAGCAGTTCTTC
abundance: few
j_gene: TRBJ2-1
v_gene: TRBV4-2
d_gene: TRBD2

CDR3aa: CASRARLGNEQFF
CDR3nt: TGTGCCAGCAGAGCGAGGCTGGGCAATGAGCAGTTCTTC
abundance: NA
j_gene: TRBJ2-1
v_gene: TRBV9
d_gene: NA

CDR3aa: CASILTGSSGANVLTF
CDR3nt: TGTGCCAGCATTCTAACAGGTAGCTCTGGGGCCAACGTCCTGACTTTC
abundance: NA
j_gene: TRBJ2-6
v_gene: TRBV6-4
d_gene: NA

CDR3aa: CASRLGQYTEAFF
CDR3nt: TGCGCCAGCAGGTTGGGACAGTACACTGAAGCCTTCTTT
abundance: NA
j_gene: TRBJ1-1
v_gene: TRBV5-1
d_gene: TRBD1

CDR3aa: CAWSLGVGGSNQPQHF
CDR3nt: TGTGCCTGGAGTTTAGGAGTCGGAGGTAGCAATCAGCCCCAGCATTTT
abundance: NA
j_gene: TRBJ1-5
v_gene: TRBV30
d_gene: NA

CDR3aa: CAISESGVADSNQPQHF
CDR3nt: TGTGCCATCAGTGAGTCGGGTGTAGCCGATAGCAATCAGCCCCAGCATTTT
abundance: NA
j_gene: TRBJ1-5
v_gene: TRBV10-3
d_gene: NA

CDR3aa: CASLGAGAPYNEQFF
CDR3nt: TGTGCCAGTCTAGGCGCGGGAGCCCCCTACAATGAGCAGTTCTTC
abundance: NA
j_gene: TRBJ2-1
v_gene: TRBV28
d_gene: TRBD2

CDR3aa: CASSVDYRDEQFF
CDR3nt: TGTGCCAGCAGCGTTGACTATCGGGATGAGCAGTTCTTC
abundance: NA
j_gene: TRBJ2-1
v_gene: TRBV9
d_gene: NA

CDR3aa: CASSASLAGVDHEQFF
CDR3nt: TGTGCCAGCAGCGCTAGTCTAGCGGGGGTGGATCATGAGCAGTTCTTC
abundance: NA
j_gene: TRBJ2-1
v_gene: TRBV9
d_gene: TRBD2

CDR3aa: CASSLAGSGAFETQYF
CDR3nt: TGTGCCAGCAGCTTGGCGGGGTCAGGGGCCTTTGAGACCCAGTACTTC
abundance: NA
j_gene: TRBJ2-5
v_gene: TRBV5-4
d_gene: NA

CDR3aa: CASSLADGTSGTQYF
CDR3nt: TGTGCCAGCAGCTTAGCCGACGGGACTAGCGGTACGCAGTATTTT
abundance: NA
j_gene: TRBJ2-3
v_gene: TRBV7-2
d_gene: TRBD2

CDR3aa: CASSVNSHPSYEQYF
CDR3nt: TGCGCCAGCAGCGTCAACAGCCACCCCTCCTACGAGCAGTACTTC
abundance: NA
j_gene: TRBJ2-7
v_gene: TRBV5-1
d_gene: NA

CDR3aa: CASSAGLVGGGEQYF
CDR3nt: TGTGCCAGCAGCGCGGGACTAGTAGGTGGGGGGGAGCAGTACTTC
abundance: NA
j_gene: TRBJ2-7
v_gene: TRBV13
d_gene: TRBD2

CDR3aa: CASSPPGENNEQFF
CDR3nt: TGTGCCAGCAGTCCCCCGGGAGAAAACAATGAGCAGTTCTTC
abundance: NA
j_gene: TRBJ2-1
v_gene: TRBV28
d_gene: NA

CDR3aa: CASSGLAGGPDTQYF
CDR3nt: TGTGCCAGCAGTGGACTAGCGGGAGGGCCAGATACGCAGTATTTT
abundance: few
j_gene: TRBJ2-3
v_gene: TRBV6-1
d_gene: TRBD2

CDR3aa: CASSPPSRQNTGELFF
CDR3nt: TGTGCCAGCTCACCACCAAGCCGACAGAACACCGGGGAGCTGTTTTTT
abundance: once
j_gene: TRBJ2-2
v_gene: TRBV18
d_gene: NA

CDR3aa: CASSATRFGPTDTQYF
CDR3nt: TGCGCCAGCAGCGCTACGCGGTTCGGCCCGACAGATACGCAGTATTTT
abundance: NA
j_gene: TRBJ2-3
v_gene: TRBV10-1
d_gene: NA

CDR3aa: CASSLGLAGSSYEQYF
CDR3nt: TGTGCCAGCAGCTTGGGATTGGCGGGAAGCTCCTACGAGCAGTACTTC
abundance: NA
j_gene: TRBJ2-7
v_gene: TRBV5-6
d_gene: NA

CDR3aa: CASSREGGRAGELFF
CDR3nt: TGCGCCAGCAGCCGGGAAGGCGGGCGCGCCGGGGAGCTGTTTTTT
abundance: NA
j_gene: TRBJ2-2
v_gene: TRBV4-1
d_gene: NA

CDR3aa: CASQEGRKQYF
CDR3nt: TGTGCCAGCCAAGAAGGGAGGAAACAGTACTTC
abundance: NA
j_gene: TRBJ2-4
v_gene: TRBV6-1
d_gene: NA

CDR3aa: CNAGTGTSGNTIYF
CDR3nt: TGCAACGCTGGGACAGGAACCTCTGGAAACACCATATATTTT
abundance: NA
j_gene: TRBJ1-3
v_gene: TRBV29-1
d_gene: TRBD1

CDR3aa: CASSLVPTENTGELFF
CDR3nt: TGTGCCAGCAGCTTAGTCCCGACAGAGAACACCGGGGAGCTGTTTTTT
abundance: NA
j_gene: TRBJ2-2
v_gene: TRBV7-9
d_gene: NA

CDR3aa: CASRHRVQSNQPQHF
CDR3nt: TGCGCCAGCAGACACAGGGTCCAAAGCAATCAGCCCCAGCATTTT
abundance: NA
j_gene: TRBJ1-5
v_gene: TRBV4-1
d_gene: NA

CDR3aa: CATLDHYPYNEQFF
CDR3nt: TGTGCCACCTTAGACCACTACCCCTACAATGAGCAGTTCTTC
abundance: NA
j_gene: TRBJ2-1
v_gene: TRBV28
d_gene: NA

CDR3aa: CASSRGHRGDTGELFF
CDR3nt: TGTGCCAGCAGCCGGGGCCACAGGGGGGACACCGGGGAGCTGTTTTTT
abundance: NA
j_gene: TRBJ2-2
v_gene: TRBV5-8
d_gene: TRBD1

CDR3aa: CASSQWASKSAAGLNQPQHF
CDR3nt: TGCGCCAGCAGCCAATGGGCCTCCAAGTCTGCTGCGGGACTCAATCAGCCCCAGCATTTT
abundance: NA
j_gene: TRBJ1-5
v_gene: TRBV4-1
d_gene: NA

CDR3aa: CASSKGQGAGTEAFF
CDR3nt: TGTGCCAGCAGTAAGGGACAGGGGGCGGGCACTGAAGCTTTCTTT
abundance: NA
j_gene: TRBJ1-1
v_gene: TRBV6-5
d_gene: TRBD1

CDR3aa: CASSQGLYEQYF
CDR3nt: TGTGCCAGCAGCCAGGGCCTCTACGAGCAGTACTTC
abundance: NA
j_gene: TRBJ2-7
v_gene: TRBV16
d_gene: NA

CDR3aa: CASSQTQSGNTIYF
CDR3nt: TGTGCCAGCAGTCAGACTCAGTCTGGAAACACCATATATTTT
abundance: NA
j_gene: TRBJ1-3
v_gene: TRBV4-2
d_gene: NA

CDR3aa: CASRRRQGESTEAFF
CDR3nt: TGTGCCAGCAGACGACGACAGGGTGAGTCCACTGAAGCTTTCTTT
abundance: few
j_gene: TRBJ1-1
v_gene: TRBV7-3
d_gene: TRBD1

CDR3aa: CASSLGQGADTQYF
CDR3nt: TGCGCCAGCAGCTTGGGTCAGGGTGCAGATACGCAGTATTTT
abundance: NA
j_gene: TRBJ2-3
v_gene: TRBV5-1
d_gene: NA

CDR3aa: CASSLGLLAGGSDTQYF
CDR3nt: TGTGCCAGCAGCTTAGGATTACTAGCGGGAGGGTCAGATACGCAGTATTTT
abundance: NA
j_gene: TRBJ2-3
v_gene: TRBV7-2
d_gene: TRBD2

CDR3aa: CASSTLYGYTF
CDR3nt: TGTGCCAGCAGCACCCTATATGGCTACACCTTC
abundance: NA
j_gene: TRBJ1-2
v_gene: TRBV9
d_gene: NA

CDR3aa: CASKQQETQYF
CDR3nt: TGTGCCAGCAAGCAACAAGAGACCCAGTACTTC
abundance: NA
j_gene: TRBJ2-5
v_gene: TRBV6-5
d_gene: NA

CDR3aa: CASSETSGSHEQYF
CDR3nt: TGTGCCAGCAGTGAGACTAGCGGGAGCCACGAGCAGTACTTC
abundance: NA
j_gene: TRBJ2-7
v_gene: TRBV2
d_gene: TRBD2

CDR3aa: CASSLARLMNTEAFF
CDR3nt: TGTGCCAGCAGCTTAGCACGGTTGATGAACACTGAAGCTTTCTTT
abundance: NA
j_gene: TRBJ1-1
v_gene: TRBV7-9
d_gene: NA

CDR3aa: CASSRTSGSEQETQYF
CDR3nt: TGTGCCAGCAGCAGGACTAGCGGGAGTGAACAAGAGACCCAGTACTTC
abundance: NA
j_gene: TRBJ2-5
v_gene: TRBV9
d_gene: TRBD2

CDR3aa: CSVVDYTGELFF
CDR3nt: TGCAGCGTTGTCGACTACACCGGGGAGCTGTTTTTT
abundance: NA
j_gene: TRBJ2-2
v_gene: TRBV29-1
d_gene: NA

CDR3aa: CASSKADRVLYGYTF
CDR3nt: TGTGCCAGCAGCAAAGCAGACAGGGTACTCTATGGCTACACCTTC
abundance: NA
j_gene: TRBJ1-2
v_gene: TRBV21-1
d_gene: NA

CDR3aa: CASIIGLKETQYF
CDR3nt: TGTGCCAGTATTATCGGTTTAAAAGAGACCCAGTACTTC
abundance: NA
j_gene: TRBJ2-5
v_gene: TRBV6-5
d_gene: NA

CDR3aa: CASSLHQGGNTEAFF
CDR3nt: TGTGCCAGCAGTTTACACCAGGGGGGGAACACTGAAGCTTTCTTT
abundance: NA
j_gene: TRBJ1-1
v_gene: TRBV28
d_gene: TRBD1

CDR3aa: CASKGAFSGQPQHF
CDR3nt: TGTGCCAGCAAGGGGGCCTTCTCGGGACAGCCCCAGCATTTT
abundance: NA
j_gene: TRBJ1-5
v_gene: TRBV27
d_gene: TRBD1

CDR3aa: CASSGQSNYEQYF
CDR3nt: TGTGCCAGCTCTGGACAGAGCAACTACGAGCAGTACTTC
abundance: NA
j_gene: TRBJ2-7
v_gene: TRBV18
d_gene: NA

CDR3aa: CASSAGQGGSPYEQYF
CDR3nt: TGTGCCAGCAGCGCGGGACAAGGGGGTTCCCCCTACGAGCAGTACTTC
abundance: NA
j_gene: TRBJ2-7
v_gene: TRBV9
d_gene: NA

CDR3aa: CASSLSVAGVAGELFF
CDR3nt: TGTGCCAGCAGTTTATCGGTAGCGGGAGTGGCCGGGGAGCTGTTTTTT
abundance: NA
j_gene: TRBJ2-2
v_gene: TRBV28
d_gene: TRBD2

CDR3aa: CSVGGTSGSRNIQYF
CDR3nt: TGCAGCGTTGGGGGGACTAGCGGGTCCAGAAACATTCAGTACTTC
abundance: NA
j_gene: TRBJ2-4
v_gene: TRBV29-1
d_gene: TRBD2

CDR3aa: CASSRRGGTNEKLFF
CDR3nt: TGTGCCAGCAGTCGCCGAGGGGGCACTAATGAAAAACTGTTTTTT
abundance: NA
j_gene: TRBJ1-4
v_gene: TRBV7-2
d_gene: TRBD1

CDR3aa: CASSTPGLGNQPQHF
CDR3nt: TGTGCCAGCAGCACCCCGGGACTGGGCAATCAGCCCCAGCATTTT
abundance: NA
j_gene: TRBJ1-5
v_gene: TRBV7-8
d_gene: NA

CDR3aa: CSARQGYEQYF
CDR3nt: TGCAGTGCTAGACAGGGTTACGAGCAGTACTTC
abundance: NA
j_gene: TRBJ2-7
v_gene: TRBV20-1
d_gene: NA

CDR3aa: CASSKGLGYGYTF
CDR3nt: TGTGCCAGCAGCAAGGGACTGGGCTATGGCTACACCTTC
abundance: NA
j_gene: TRBJ1-2
v_gene: TRBV9
d_gene: NA

CDR3aa: CASSPNADSLLGQYF
CDR3nt: TGTGCCAGCAGCCCCAATGCCGACTCATTGCTGGGCCAGTACTTC
abundance: NA
j_gene: TRBJ2-5
v_gene: TRBV11-1
d_gene: NA